This T cell receptor beta chain comes out of a study of T cell responses to AZD1222 COVID-19 vaccine. Concerning this clone itself: Its antigen remains unidentified.

Pooled in the analysis were second doses at about 4 or about 12 weeks. Findings and limits, study-wide: Reportedly, close to half of spike-specific TCRs are directed against unmutated variant regions.

Clones were sequenced by immunoSEQ multiplex PCR, and TCRdb holds only the in-frame ones, with some missing. The table includes about 100,000 clones, more than 85% detected once. Germline CDR1 DFQATT, CDR2 SNEGSKA (reference sequence). The CDR3 length is 12 residues. Trimming took 3 bases from V and 2 from J, leaving 7 bases between them. This TCR was sampled from an adult who received the AZD1222 COVID-19 vaccine. The V gene is TRBV20-1, the J gene TRBJ1-2; D gene ambiguous. The source material was peripheral blood, sampled 28 days after the second AZD1222 dose. The CDR3 is CSASSGNYGYTF. CDR3 DNA sequence: TGCAGTGCTAGTTCCGGGAACTATGGCTACACCTTC.